The 29 T cell receptor beta chains given below trace back to one sample, sequenced in a study of identical twins. MiXCR, run by TCRdb on the 5' RACE reads, gives a single entry per CDR3 protein. Altogether 450,000 or so distinct CDR3 sequences are present, 18% being singletons, with the ten largest covering less than 15%. Sample: naive T cells sorted from blood. These receptors all come from a man aged 45-65 years in good health.

The gene calls are TRBV28 and TRBJ1-4; 8 bases fit TRBD1. The CDR3 loop spans 16 amino acids. The V gene end was trimmed by 7 bases and the J gene end by 2 bases; junction bases not matched to a gene: 9. The V gene's germline CDR1 is MDHEN and CDR2 SYDVKM. The CDR3 nucleotides read TGTGCCAGCACCTTCCAGGGGGCCAGGACTAATGAAAAACTGTTTTTT. It is translated as CASTFQGARTNEKLFF.

With respect to this clonotype: The junction departs from germline at one end; a sequencing error may be responsible. In DNA form, the CDR3 reads TGTGCTAGCAGCTTAGAGGTGGGCGGAGGGGTGTACAATGAGCAGTTCTTC. This codes for CASSLEVGGGVYNEQFF. The gene calls are TRBV7-7 and TRBJ2-1; TRBD2 is a possible D gene (6 bases). Looked up from germline, CDR1 is SSHAT and CDR2 is FNYEAQ (reference sequence). CDR3 length: 17 residues. Full variable domain (rest looked up from reference TRBV7-7 and TRBJ2-1): GAGVSQSPRYKVTKRGQDVTLRCDPISSHATLYWYQQALGQGPEFLTYFNYEAQPDKSGLPSDRFSAERPEGSISTLTIQRTEQRDSAMYRCASSLEVGGGVYNEQFFGPGTRLTVL.

This clonotype showed up just a few times. V gene TRBV27 combines with J gene TRBJ2-1, with 16 bases that match TRBD2. CDR3 length: 22 amino acids. Germline CDR1 and CDR2: MNHEY and SMNVEV (reference sequence). The V and J ends lost 1 base and 1 base, in that order; junction bases with no gene match: 13. The CDR3 is CASSLLAKPGLAGGRSYNEQFF. The DNA for the CDR3 is TGTGCCAGCAGTTTATTGGCCAAACCGGGACTAGCGGGAGGGCGATCCTACAATGAGCAGTTCTTC.

This clonotype occurred a few times. The J gene is TRBJ1-2, the V gene TRBV6-2 or TRBV6-3; 7 nucleotides line up with TRBD1. The germline gives CDR1 MNHEY, CDR2 SVGEGT. The V segment lost 8 bases and the J segment 8 bases; nucleotides outside the gene matches: 11. This CDR3 spans 13 amino acids. CDR3 bases: TGTGCCAGCGCCGGGACAGCGGGCGGAGGCTACACCTTC. Its protein is CASAGTAGGGYTF.

The chain employs TRBV7-8 and TRBJ2-7; no definite D call. In germline, CDR1 is SGHVS, CDR2 FQNEAQ. Trimming removed 5 bases at V and 1 base at J, with 15 bases between. The CDR3 is 15 residues long. The DNA for the CDR3 is TGTGCCAGCAGCAAAAGCCAACGGGTGTCCTACGAGCAGTACTTC. The encoded protein is CASSKSQRVSYEQYF.

In this sample, this clonotype turned up many times. The rearrangement joins TRBV29-1 to TRBJ2-1, with D unclear. The V and J ends lost 4 bases and 0 bases respectively, with 10 bases between them. Germline CDR1 and CDR2: SQVTM and ANQGSEA. This CDR3 comprises 14 residues. The CDR3 region has the DNA TGCAGCGTTGTGGCTCTCGGCTCCTACAATGAGCAGTTCTTC. It specifies CSVVALGSYNEQFF.

The CDR3 DNA reads as TGCAGCGTTGATAGCGCGGGAGCATATTTCCGAGATACGCAGTATTTT. It is translated as CSVDSAGAYFRDTQYF. The V call is TRBV29-1, the J call TRBJ2-3; TRBD2 aligns across 7 bases. V was pared by 3 bases and J by 5 bases, with 14 bases of the junction left unmatched. The CDR3 loop spans 16 amino acids. Germline CDR1 reads SQVTM; CDR2 reads ANQGSEA.

This clonotype has just a few counts. The rearrangement links TRBV3-1 to TRBJ2-3, with D possibly matching TRBD1 (5 bases). Germline V lookup: CDR1 LGHDT, CDR2 YNNKEL (reference sequence). The CDR3 is made up of 11 amino acids. With 9 bases removed from V and 6 bases from J, the gap between germline ends came to 10 bases. In DNA form, the CDR3 reads TGTGCCAGTGGACAAGAGGATACGCAGTATTTT. Encoded protein: CASGQEDTQYF.

This clonotype has a count of ten or more. The rearrangement uses TRBV6-6 and TRBJ2-1; D remains unclear. There are 12 residues in the CDR3. Germline V gene sequence: CDR1 MNHNY, CDR2 SVGAGI (reference sequence). Between the trimmed V and J ends, which lost 2 bases and 8 bases, there was a span of 7 bases. The CDR3 DNA reads as TGTGCCAGCAGTTACATTGGGGATGAGCAGTTCTTC. Residues: CASSYIGDEQFF.

The chain links TRBV3-1 to TRBJ2-1; D is unresolved. With 1 base removed from V and 0 bases from J, the gap between germline ends came to 10 bases. The CDR3 is 16 residues long. CDR1 is LGHDT and CDR2 is YNNKEL in the germline V gene (reference sequence). CDR3 DNA: TGTGCCAGCAGCCAAGTCATGATCCGCTCCTACAATGAGCAGTTCTTC. Residues: CASSQVMIRSYNEQFF.

The chain recombines TRBV10-3 with TRBJ2-7; the match to TRBD1 covers 12 bases. The CDR3 has 17 residues. Germline V lookup: CDR1 ENHRY, CDR2 SYGVKD. Germline trimming cut 6 bases from V and 1 base from J; bases unmatched to any gene: 10. The DNA of the CDR3 is TGTGCCATCAGAATCGGGACAGGGGGCGCGGGGTCCTACGAGCAGTACTTC. Translated: CAIRIGTGGAGSYEQYF.

This chain connects TRBV20-1 to TRBJ2-1; 8 bases fit TRBD2. The CDR3 loop spans 18 amino acids. The germline V gene encodes CDR1 DFQATT and CDR2 SNEGSKA (reference sequence). V lost 7 bases and J lost 2; bases outside the gene matches: 19. CDR3 amino acids: CSGRDTSGAQRTYNEQFF. The CDR3 coding sequence is TGCAGTGGCCGAGATACTAGCGGCGCCCAACGGACCTACAATGAGCAGTTCTTC.

This clonotype has only one observation. The J gene is TRBJ2-3, the V gene TRBV5-4; 8 bases fit TRBD2. J was trimmed by 13 bases and V by 4 bases; bases with no gene match: 8. CDR3 length: 12 amino acids. Germline values: CDR1 SGHNT, CDR2 YYREEE (reference sequence). CDR3 nucleotide sequence: TGTGCCAGCAGCCGGTCCGGGAGGGAGGAGTATTTT. This gives the protein CASSRSGREEYF.

This clonotype was observed at least ten times. This sequence joins TRBV3-1 and TRBJ2-7; no clear D. The germline gives CDR1 LGHDT, CDR2 YNNKEL (reference sequence). The CDR3 consists of 12 residues. V was pared by 1 base and J by 0 bases, with 1 base between. For the CDR3, the DNA is TGTGCCAGCAGCCAAGGCTCCTACGAGCAGTACTTC. Its translation is CASSQGSYEQYF.

There are a few counts of this clonotype. The V gene is TRBV10-3, the J gene TRBJ1-3; 7 bases align to TRBD1. Per germline, CDR1 ENHRY and CDR2 SYGVKD. The CDR3 has 15 amino acids. Germline trimming cut 2 bases from V and 4 bases from J; bases unmatched to any gene: 5. In DNA, the CDR3 is TGTGCCATCAGTGAGGACAGGGTTCTGGGAAACACCATATATTTT. This sequence encodes CAISEDRVLGNTIYF.

As DNA, the CDR3 is TGTGCCAGCAGTGTGGGGACAGGGGGCTCCTACGAGCAGTACTTC. Amino acid sequence: CASSVGTGGSYEQYF. The chain uses TRBV27 and TRBJ2-7, with 11 bases that match TRBD1. Losses at the gene ends were 5 bases for V and 0 bases for J; bases not matched to a gene: 3. The CDR3 spans 15 residues. Germline-derived CDR1 and CDR2 are MNHEY and SMNVEV (reference sequence).

The J gene is TRBJ2-7, the V gene TRBV10-3; weak D call: TRBD1 (6 bases). Trimming took 8 bases from V and 4 from J, leaving 12 bases between them. The germline gives CDR1 ENHRY, CDR2 SYGVKD. This CDR3 has 12 amino acids. CDR3 sequence reads: CAIRDTPYEQYF. CDR3 nucleotides: TGTGCCATCCGGGACACCCCTTACGAGCAGTACTTC.

This sequence joins TRBV20-1 and TRBJ1-2; D is possibly TRBD1 (6 bases). Trimming took off 2 bases at V and 8 bases at J, with 15 bases between the two ends. The CDR3 is made up of 13 amino acids. Germline V CDR1 and CDR2: DFQATT, SNEGSKA (reference sequence). The CDR3: CSARSGGRDGYTF. CDR3 nucleotide sequence: TGCAGTGCTAGAAGTGGGGGGCGCGACGGCTACACCTTC.

The chain uses TRBV7-2 and TRBJ2-2, with D unresolved. The CDR3 consists of 16 residues. Germline V gene sequence: CDR1 SGHTA, CDR2 FQGNSA. Trimming left V 2 bases short and J 2 bases short, with 12 bases between. CDR3 DNA sequence: TGTGCCAGCAGCTTAAGCCCCTCGGGTAACACCGGGGAGCTGTTTTTT. Its protein product is CASSLSPSGNTGELFF.

This chain joins TRBV3-1 and TRBJ2-7; 8 bases match TRBD1. Germline lookup yields CDR1 LGHDT and CDR2 YNNKEL (reference sequence). The CDR3 covers 16 residues. After removal of 1 base from V and 6 bases from J, the junction contained 11 bases not matched to a gene. CDR3: CASSQGHRGFTCEQYF. Written as DNA, the CDR3 is TGTGCCAGCAGCCAAGGTCACAGGGGGTTTACTTGCGAGCAGTACTTC.

Only a few counts were recorded for this clonotype. The V call is TRBV15, the J call TRBJ2-7; D perhaps matches TRBD2 (5 bases). Germline values: CDR1 LNHNV, CDR2 YYDKDF (reference sequence). The CDR3 has 14 residues. Trimming removed 0 bases from V and 3 bases from J, with 9 bases in between. The CDR3 sequence: CATSRDSGNYEQYF. CDR3 in DNA: TGTGCCACCAGCAGAGACTCCGGGAACTACGAGCAGTACTTC.

The V call is TRBV27, the J call TRBJ2-3; tentatively, D is TRBD1 (6 bases). Trimming left V 2 bases short and J 5 bases short, with 17 bases between. This CDR3 is 16 amino acids long. Germline CDR1 and CDR2: MNHEY and SMNVEV (reference sequence). The CDR3 loop is CASSLVITEGVDTQYF. CDR3 DNA sequence: TGTGCCAGCAGTTTAGTCATCACAGAGGGGGTAGATACGCAGTATTTT.

The chain has TRBV12-3 or TRBV12-4 and TRBJ2-3, with TRBD2 matching 8 bases. Germline trimming cut 6 bases from V and 4 bases from J; bases unmatched to any gene: 9. The CDR3 has 15 residues. The chain's CDR3 is CASSPGGPMADTQYF. The CDR3 nucleotides read TGTGCCAGCAGCCCGGGGGGGCCGATGGCAGATACGCAGTATTTT.

The CDR3 sequence is CASSLADYEQYF. In nucleotides, the CDR3 is TGTGCCAGCAGCTTAGCGGACTACGAGCAGTACTTC. This sequence joins TRBV7-9 and TRBJ2-7; D uncertain. Looked up from germline, CDR1 is SEHNR and CDR2 is FQNEAQ (reference sequence). The V gene lost 0 bases and the J gene lost 3 bases, with 3 bases spanning the gap. The CDR3 spans 12 residues.

The CDR3 DNA is TGTGCCAGCAGTTACTCGGGGCCCGGGGAGCTGTTTTTT. Translation: CASSYSGPGELFF. The chain links TRBV6-6 to TRBJ2-2; tentative D call: TRBD1 (5 bases). There are 13 residues in the CDR3. The V gene's germline CDR1 is MNHNY and CDR2 SVGAGI (reference sequence). Trimming removed 0 bases from V and 6 bases from J, with 5 bases in between.

This clonotype has a handful of counts. This chain links TRBV24-1 with TRBJ2-3, with a tentative D call TRBD1 (6 bases). The V and J ends lost 0 bases and 2 bases respectively, with 11 bases between them. Germline V gene lookup returns CDR1 KGHDR and CDR2 SFDVKD. The CDR3 has 16 amino acids. CDR3 DNA sequence: TGTGCCACCAGTGATTTGTCAGGGGACCCCACAGATACGCAGTATTTT. It encodes CATSDLSGDPTDTQYF.

CDR3 sequence reads: CASRWTSGRRNNEQFF. In nucleotides, the CDR3 is TGTGCCAGCAGATGGACTAGCGGGAGAAGAAACAATGAGCAGTTCTTC. V usage is TRBV6-2 or TRBV6-3 and J usage is TRBJ2-1; 13 nucleotides line up with TRBD2. Unmatched junction bases numbered 7, after V lost 6 bases and J lost 5 bases. Germline loops: CDR1 MNHEY, CDR2 SVGEGT. This CDR3 has 16 residues.

This clonotype was detected many times. V gene TRBV18 combines with J gene TRBJ2-2; D is unclear. This CDR3 has 14 residues. Germline values: CDR1 KGHSH, CDR2 LQKENI. V was shortened by 8 bases and J by 0 bases, with 10 bases between the two germline ends. The CDR3 reads CASRWQTNTGELFF. In DNA form, the CDR3 reads TGTGCCAGCCGGTGGCAGACGAACACCGGGGAGCTGTTTTTT.

In this sample, this clonotype turned up many times. This sequence joins TRBV10-3 and TRBJ2-1; a possible D gene is TRBD1 (6 bases). Germline CDR1 ENHRY, CDR2 SYGVKD. Trimming pared 8 bases from V and 5 bases from J, leaving 13 bases between. CDR3 length equals 13 residues. CDR3: CAIQGTTDNEQFF. The CDR3 DNA reads TGTGCCATCCAAGGGACAACCGACAATGAGCAGTTCTTC.